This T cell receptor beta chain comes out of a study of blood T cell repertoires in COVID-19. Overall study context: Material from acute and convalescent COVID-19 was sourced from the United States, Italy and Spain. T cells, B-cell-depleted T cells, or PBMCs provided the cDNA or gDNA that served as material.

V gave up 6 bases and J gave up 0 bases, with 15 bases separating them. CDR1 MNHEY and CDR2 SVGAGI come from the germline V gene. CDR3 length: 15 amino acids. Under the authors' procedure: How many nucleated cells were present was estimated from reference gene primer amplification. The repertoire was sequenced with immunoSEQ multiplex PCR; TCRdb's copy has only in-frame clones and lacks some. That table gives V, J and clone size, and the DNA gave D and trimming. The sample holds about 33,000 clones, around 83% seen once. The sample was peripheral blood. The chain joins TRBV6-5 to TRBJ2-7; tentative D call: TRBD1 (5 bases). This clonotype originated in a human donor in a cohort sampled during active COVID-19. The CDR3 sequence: CASRRRNRSSYEQYF. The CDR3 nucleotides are TGTGCCAGCAGGAGGCGGAACAGGAGCTCCTACGAGCAGTACTTC.